The entry below describes one T cell receptor beta chain. This sample is drawn from a study of blood T cell repertoires in COVID-19. Whole-study context: T cells, B-cell-depleted T cells, or PBMCs supplied cDNA or gDNA.

The repertoire was sequenced with immunoSEQ multiplex PCR; TCRdb's copy has only in-frame clones and lacks some. The data show approximately 210,000 clones, with roughly 87% seen just once and 1.5% to 2% held by the top ten. Trimming removed 3 bases from V and 5 bases from J, with 18 bases in between. Germline lookup yields CDR1 MDHEN and CDR2 SYDVKM. This CDR3 comprises 16 residues. Sequencing used peripheral blood. The source is a man aged 35 to 55 with active or convalescent COVID-19. The V gene is TRBV28, the J gene TRBJ2-3, with a weak D call TRBD1 (6 bases). Written as DNA, the CDR3 is TGTGCCAGCAGTTTCCTCAGGGGTGTGGATGAAGATACGCAGTATTTT. This translates into CASSFLRGVDEDTQYF.